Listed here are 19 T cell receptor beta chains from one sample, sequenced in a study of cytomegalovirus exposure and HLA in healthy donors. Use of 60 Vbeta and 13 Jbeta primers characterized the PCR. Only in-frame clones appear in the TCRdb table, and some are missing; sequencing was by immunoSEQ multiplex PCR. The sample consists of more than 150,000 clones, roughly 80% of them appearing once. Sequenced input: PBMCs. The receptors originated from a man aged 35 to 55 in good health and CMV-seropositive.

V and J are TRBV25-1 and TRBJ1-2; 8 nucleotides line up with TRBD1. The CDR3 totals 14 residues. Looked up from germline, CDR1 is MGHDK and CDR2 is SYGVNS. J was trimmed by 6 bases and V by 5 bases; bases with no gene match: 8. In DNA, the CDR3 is TGTGCCAGCAGTTCGCCCAGGGGGCGGAATGGCTACACCTTC. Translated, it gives CASSSPRGRNGYTF.

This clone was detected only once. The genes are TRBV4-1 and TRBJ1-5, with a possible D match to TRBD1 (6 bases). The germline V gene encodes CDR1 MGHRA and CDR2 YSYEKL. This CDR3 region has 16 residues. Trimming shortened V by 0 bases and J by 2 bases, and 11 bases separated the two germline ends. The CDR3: CASSQDRGTRNQPQHF. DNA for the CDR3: TGCGCCAGCAGCCAAGACAGGGGTACTCGCAATCAGCCCCAGCATTTT.

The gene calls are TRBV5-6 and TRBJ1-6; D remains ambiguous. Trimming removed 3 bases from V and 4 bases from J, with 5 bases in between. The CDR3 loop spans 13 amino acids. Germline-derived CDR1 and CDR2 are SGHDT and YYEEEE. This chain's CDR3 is CASSSTYNSPLHF. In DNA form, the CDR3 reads TGTGCCAGCAGCTCAACATATAATTCACCCCTCCACTTT.

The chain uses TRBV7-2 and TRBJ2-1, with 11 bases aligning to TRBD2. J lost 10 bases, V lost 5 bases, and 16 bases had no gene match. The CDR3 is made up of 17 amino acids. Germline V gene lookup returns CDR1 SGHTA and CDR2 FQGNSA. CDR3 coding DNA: TGTGCCAGCAGCCCAGGCCCCCAGCTAGCGGGGGGAAGCGAGCAGTTCTTC. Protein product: CASSPGPQLAGGSEQFF.

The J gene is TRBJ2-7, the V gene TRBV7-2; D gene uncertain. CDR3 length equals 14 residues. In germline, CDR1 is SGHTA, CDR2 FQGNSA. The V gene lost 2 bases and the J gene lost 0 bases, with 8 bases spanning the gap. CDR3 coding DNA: TGTGCCAGCAGCTTACAGCGAGGCTCCTACGAGCAGTACTTC. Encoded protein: CASSLQRGSYEQYF.

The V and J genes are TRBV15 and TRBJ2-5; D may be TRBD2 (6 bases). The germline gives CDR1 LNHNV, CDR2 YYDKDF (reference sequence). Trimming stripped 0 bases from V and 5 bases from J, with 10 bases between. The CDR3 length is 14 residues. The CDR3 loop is CATSRDRRGETQYF. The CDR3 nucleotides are TGTGCCACCAGCAGAGATCGGAGGGGCGAGACCCAGTACTTC.

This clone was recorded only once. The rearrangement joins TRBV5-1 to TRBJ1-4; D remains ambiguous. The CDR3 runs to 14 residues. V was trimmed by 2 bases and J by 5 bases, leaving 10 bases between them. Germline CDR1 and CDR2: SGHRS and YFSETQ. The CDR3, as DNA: TGCGCCAGCAGCTTCTCAGGAAGCAATGAAAAACTGTTTTTT. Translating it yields CASSFSGSNEKLFF.

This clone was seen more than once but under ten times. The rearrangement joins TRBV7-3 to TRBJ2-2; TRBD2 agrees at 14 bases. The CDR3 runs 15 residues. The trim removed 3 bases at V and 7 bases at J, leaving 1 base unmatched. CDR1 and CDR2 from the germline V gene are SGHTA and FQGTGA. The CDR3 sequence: CASSLTSGGDGELFF. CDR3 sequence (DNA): TGTGCCAGCAGCTTGACTAGCGGGGGGGACGGGGAGCTGTTTTTT.

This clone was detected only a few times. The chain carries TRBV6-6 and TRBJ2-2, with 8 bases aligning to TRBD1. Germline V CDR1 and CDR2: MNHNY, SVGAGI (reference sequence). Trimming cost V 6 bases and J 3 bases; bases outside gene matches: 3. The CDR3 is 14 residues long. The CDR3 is CASRNRGDTGELFF. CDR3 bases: TGTGCCAGCAGAAACAGGGGGGACACCGGGGAGCTGTTTTTT.

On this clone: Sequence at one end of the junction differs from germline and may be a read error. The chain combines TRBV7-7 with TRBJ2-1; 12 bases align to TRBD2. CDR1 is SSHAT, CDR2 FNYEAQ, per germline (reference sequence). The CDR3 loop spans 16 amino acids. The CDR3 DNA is TGTGCTAGCAGCTTAGCCACTAGCGGGGGGAACAATGAGCAGTTCTTC. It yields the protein CASSLATSGGNNEQFF. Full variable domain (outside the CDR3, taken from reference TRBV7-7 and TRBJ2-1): GAGVSQSPRYKVTKRGQDVTLRCDPISSHATLYWYQQALGQGPEFLTYFNYEAQPDKSGLPSDRFSAERPEGSISTLTIQRTEQRDSAMYRCASSLATSGGNNEQFFGPGTRLTVL.

Here the CDR3 reads CASSWTGATNYGYTF. The CDR3 DNA reads TGCGCCAGCAGCTGGACAGGGGCCACTAACTATGGCTACACCTTC. The J gene is TRBJ1-2, the V gene TRBV5-1; 9 nucleotides align to TRBD1. The CDR3 length is 15 residues. The germline V gene has CDR1 SGHRS and CDR2 YFSETQ. Trimming took 3 bases from V and 0 from J; bases not matched to a gene: 3. Variable domain in full (rest from reference TRBV5-1 and TRBJ1-2): KAGVTQTPRYLIKTRGQQVTLSCSPISGHRSVSWYQQTPGQGLQFLFEYFSETQRNKGNFPGRFSGRQFSNSRSEMNVSTLELGDSALYLCASSWTGATNYGYTFGSGTRLTVV.

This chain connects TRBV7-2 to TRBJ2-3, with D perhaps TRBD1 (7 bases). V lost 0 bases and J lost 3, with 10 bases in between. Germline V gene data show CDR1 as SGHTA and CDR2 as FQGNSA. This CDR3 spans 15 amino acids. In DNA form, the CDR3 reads TGTGCCAGCAGCTTAGCCCAGGGGGGAACAGATACGCAGTATTTT. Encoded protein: CASSLAQGGTDTQYF.

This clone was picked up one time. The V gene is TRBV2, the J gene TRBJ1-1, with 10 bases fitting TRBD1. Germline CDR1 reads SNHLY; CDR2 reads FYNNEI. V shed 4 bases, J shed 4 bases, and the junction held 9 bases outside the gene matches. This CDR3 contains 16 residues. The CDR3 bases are TGTGCCAGCAGTGGATTTCTTGGGGACAGGGGCACTGAAGCTTTCTTT. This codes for CASSGFLGDRGTEAFF.

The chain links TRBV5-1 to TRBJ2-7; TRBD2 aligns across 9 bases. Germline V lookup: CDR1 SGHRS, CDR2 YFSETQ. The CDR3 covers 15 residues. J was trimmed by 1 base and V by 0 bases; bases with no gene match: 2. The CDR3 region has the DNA TGCGCCAGCAGCTTGGGGCGGGGGGGGTCCTACGAGCAGTACTTC. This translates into CASSLGRGGSYEQYF.

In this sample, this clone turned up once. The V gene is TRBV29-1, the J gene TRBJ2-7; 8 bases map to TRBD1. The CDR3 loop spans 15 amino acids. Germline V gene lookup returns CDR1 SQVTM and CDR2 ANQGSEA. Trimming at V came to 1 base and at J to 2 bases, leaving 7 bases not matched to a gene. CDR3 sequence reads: CSVEVRETGAYEQYF. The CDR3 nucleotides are TGCAGCGTTGAAGTCCGAGAGACAGGGGCCTACGAGCAGTACTTC.

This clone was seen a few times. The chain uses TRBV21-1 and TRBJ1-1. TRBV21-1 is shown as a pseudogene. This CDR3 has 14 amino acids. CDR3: CASSPKNLNTEAFF. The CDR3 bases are TGTGCCAGCAGCCCTAAAAACTTGAACACTGAAGCTTTCTTT.

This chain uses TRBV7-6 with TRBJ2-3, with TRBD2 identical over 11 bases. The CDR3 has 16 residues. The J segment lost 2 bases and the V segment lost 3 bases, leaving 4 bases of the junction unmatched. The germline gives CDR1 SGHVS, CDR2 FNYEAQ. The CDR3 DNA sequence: TGTGCCAGCAGCTTCACTAGCGGGAGTCACACAGATACGCAGTATTTT. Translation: CASSFTSGSHTDTQYF.

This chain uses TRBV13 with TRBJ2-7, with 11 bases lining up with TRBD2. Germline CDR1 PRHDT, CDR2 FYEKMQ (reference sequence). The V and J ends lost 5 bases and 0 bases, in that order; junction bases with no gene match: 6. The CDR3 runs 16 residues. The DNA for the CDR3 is TGTGCCAGCAGCATAACGACTAGCGGGGCCTCCTACGAGCAGTACTTC. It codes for CASSITTSGASYEQYF.

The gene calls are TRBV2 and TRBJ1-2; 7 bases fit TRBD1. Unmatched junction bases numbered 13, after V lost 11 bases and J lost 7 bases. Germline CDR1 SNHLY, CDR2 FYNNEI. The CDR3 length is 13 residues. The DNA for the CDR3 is TGTGCCGACCCCCCGACAGGGCAATCTGGCTACACCTTC. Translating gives CADPPTGQSGYTF.